The clone carrying this T cell receptor beta chain came up a few times. Clones were sequenced by immunoSEQ multiplex PCR, and TCRdb holds only the in-frame ones, with some missing. This table holds under 200,000 clones, around 94% found once. Germline lookup yields CDR1 SGHVS and CDR2 FNYEAQ. This CDR3 has 16 amino acids. The V gene end was trimmed by 1 base and the J gene end by 0 bases; junction bases not matched to a gene: 2. The data were taken from a study of T cell responses to AZD1222 COVID-19 vaccine. The genes are TRBV7-6 and TRBJ2-2, with TRBD2 identical over 7 bases. The origin of this receptor is an adult who received the MenACWY meningococcal vaccine as a control. This specimen was peripheral blood, taken 28 days after the second dose of the MenACWY control vaccine. CDR3 nucleotides: TGTGCCAGCAGCTTAGTTGGGGGGGCGAACACCGGGGAGCTGTTTTTT. Translating gives CASSLVGGANTGELFF.